This T cell receptor beta chain was found in a study of blood T cell repertoires in COVID-19. Study overall: The analysed material was cDNA or gDNA that came from T cells, B-cell-depleted T cells, or PBMCs.

V lost 0 bases and J 6 bases, leaving 19 bases between the germline ends. The CDR3 has 17 amino acids. Germline assignment: CDR1 SGDLS and CDR2 YYNGEE. This table comes from immunoSEQ multiplex PCR, and its TCRdb copy is limited to in-frame clones, with some not included. The sample has tens of thousands of clones, 82% seen once; the top ten hold approximately 16%. The sample comprised peripheral blood. This sequence joins TRBV9 and TRBJ2-1; tentative D call: TRBD1 (5 bases). This sequence originates from a man aged 80 or over with active COVID-19. The CDR3 loop reads CASSVAVRAGKFNEQFF. CDR3 coding DNA: TGTGCCAGCAGCGTAGCGGTCCGGGCAGGGAAGTTCAATGAGCAGTTCTTC.